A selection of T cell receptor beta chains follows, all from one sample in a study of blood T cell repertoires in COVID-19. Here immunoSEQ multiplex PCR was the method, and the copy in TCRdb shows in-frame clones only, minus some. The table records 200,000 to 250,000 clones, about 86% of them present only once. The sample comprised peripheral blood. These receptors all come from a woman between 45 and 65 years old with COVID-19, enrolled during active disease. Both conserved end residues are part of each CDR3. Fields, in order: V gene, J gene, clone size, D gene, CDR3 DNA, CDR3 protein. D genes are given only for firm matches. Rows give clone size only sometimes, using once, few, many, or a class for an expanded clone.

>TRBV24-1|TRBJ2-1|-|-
TGTGCCACCAGTGATTTCGTCGCCCCCCGGGACAATGAGCAGTTCTTC
CATSDFVAPRDNEQFF
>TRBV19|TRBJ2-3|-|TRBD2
TGTGCCAGTAGTCTCGGACTAGCTGGAGATACGCAGTATTTT
CASSLGLAGDTQYF
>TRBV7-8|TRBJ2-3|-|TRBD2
TGTGCCAGCAGCTTATACTCCCTAGCGGGGGGTCGCACAGATACGCAGTATTTT
CASSLYSLAGGRTDTQYF
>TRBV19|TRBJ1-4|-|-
TGTGCCAGTAGGCCAACCAGGGGTGCTAATGAAAAACTGTTTTTT
CASRPTRGANEKLFF
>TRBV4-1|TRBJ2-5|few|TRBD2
TGCGCCAGCAGCCAAGGGAAGCTAGCGGGGGGGCCGGGTCGGTGGACCCAGTACTTC
CASSQGKLAGGPGRWTQYF
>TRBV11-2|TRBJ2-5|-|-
TGTGCCAGCAGCTCCCTTAGTCGGTCGGAGACCCAGTACTTC
CASSSLSRSETQYF
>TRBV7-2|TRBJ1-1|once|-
TGTGCCAGCAGCTTAAGGCCCCTAGGCATCCACTACATGAACACTGAAGCTTTCTTT
CASSLRPLGIHYMNTEAFF
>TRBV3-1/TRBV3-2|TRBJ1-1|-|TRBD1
TGTGCCAGCAGTTACACAGGGGGCGTAACTGAAGCTTTCTTT
CASSYTGGVTEAFF
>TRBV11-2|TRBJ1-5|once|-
TGTGCCAGCAGCCACCACCAAAGCAGCAATCAGCCCCAGCATTTT
CASSHHQSSNQPQHF
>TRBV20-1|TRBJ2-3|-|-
TGCAGTGCTAGTGAGTTTGCAGGGGACACTTATTTCACAGATACGCAGTATTTT
CSASEFAGDTYFTDTQYF
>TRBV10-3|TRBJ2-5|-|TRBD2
TGTGCCATCAGTTCCCGGACTAGCGGGGCGGTACAAGAGACCCAGTACTTC
CAISSRTSGAVQETQYF
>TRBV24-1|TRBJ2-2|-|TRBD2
TGTGCCACCAGTGATCCCCTGGGAGGGAGCGGGGAGCTGTTTTTT
CATSDPLGGSGELFF
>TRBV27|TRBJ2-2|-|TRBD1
TGTGCCAGCAGCTCCGGGACAGGGGGCACCGGGGAGCTGTTTTTT
CASSSGTGGTGELFF
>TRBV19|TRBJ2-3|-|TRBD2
TGTGCCAGTAGTATTCCGCGGCTAGCGGGGGGGGCAGATACGCAGTATTTT
CASSIPRLAGGADTQYF